These T cell receptor beta chains were read from a single sample in a study of T cells in Graves' hyperthyroidism and ophthalmopathy. TCRdb re-derived calls from the multiplex PCR reads in MiXCR, one entry per CDR3 protein. This sample has 300,000 to 450,000 distinct CDR3 sequences, with under 15% found just once. Sequences were obtained from blood. Source of these receptors: a woman younger than 30 with Graves' hyperthyroidism. The CDR3 runs from the conserved cysteine through the conserved F or W. A D gene is named only where the DNA matches it firmly. Part of the rows lack a size; the others show once, few, many or a class for expanded clones.

>NA|TRBJ2-3|TRBV29-1|NA
TGCAGCGGTGGGGGAGGACAGGGCACAGATACGCAGTATTTT
CSGGGGQGTDTQYF
>many|TRBJ2-1|TRBV7-2|NA
TGTGCCAGCAGCTTAGAGGTGTTGAATGAGCAGTTCTTC
CASSLEVLNEQFF
>many|TRBJ2-7|TRBV6-2/TRBV6-3|NA
TGTGCCAGCACCTTCTCATCCAGGAGCTCCTACGAGCAGTACTTC
CASTFSSRSSYEQYF
>many|TRBJ2-7|TRBV20-1|NA
TGCAGTGCTAGAGATCGTTTAGGGGTTAGCTACGAGCAGTACTTC
CSARDRLGVSYEQYF
>many|TRBJ2-2|TRBV6-9|TRBD2
TGTGCCAGCAGTTATCCCCCGCGGGAGGGGGGCACCGGGGAGCTGTTTTTT
CASSYPPREGGTGELFF
>NA|TRBJ1-1|TRBV3-1|TRBD1
TGTGCCAGCAGCCACAACAGGGGGCGTGCAGAAGCTTTCTTT
CASSHNRGRAEAFF
>few|TRBJ2-5|TRBV12-3/TRBV12-4|NA
TGTACCAGCAGTCAAACGGGGATACAGTACTTC
CTSSQTGIQYF
>NA|TRBJ1-5|TRBV7-9|TRBD1
TGTGCCAGCAGCCCGGCAGGGGGCTTAGGTCAGCCCCAGCATTTT
CASSPAGGLGQPQHF
>NA|TRBJ1-3|TRBV7-2|TRBD1
TGCGCCAGCAGTCGGACAGGGCAAGGAAACACCATATATTTT
CASSRTGQGNTIYF
>few|TRBJ2-7|TRBV19|NA
TGTGCCAGTAGTATCGGTTCCGTCTACGAGCAGTACTTC
CASSIGSVYEQYF
>many|TRBJ1-5|TRBV5-6|NA
TGTGCCAGCAGCAACCTGCAGGGTGATCAGCCCCAGCATTTT
CASSNLQGDQPQHF
>many|TRBJ2-4|TRBV3-1|NA
TGTGCCAGCAGCCCCTCCGCCTCGGGGAACATTCAGTACTTC
CASSPSASGNIQYF
>many|TRBJ2-1|TRBV7-9|TRBD2
TGTGCCAGCAGCTTATCTAGCGGGATCTACAATGAGCAGTTCTTC
CASSLSSGIYNEQFF
>many|TRBJ2-5|TRBV7-2|TRBD2
TGTGCCAGCAGCTTAGTTCGGGAGGGGACCCAGTACTTC
CASSLVREGTQYF
>few|TRBJ1-2|TRBV2|TRBD1
TGTGCCAGCAGTTACGGCAGGGGGCGCCCCGGCTATGGCTACACCTTC
CASSYGRGRPGYGYTF
>many|TRBJ1-6|TRBV7-9|TRBD1
TGTGCCAGCAGACTAAACAGGGGTTCGCCCCTCCACTTT
CASRLNRGSPLHF
>NA|TRBJ1-6|TRBV19|NA
TGTGCCAGTACCCTACAACCCGACGGCCCGGGTTTGGGCACACCCCTCCACTTT
CASTLQPDGPGLGTPLHF
>many|TRBJ2-3|TRBV9|NA
TGTGCCAGCAGCGAGGAAGATACGCAGTATTTT
CASSEEDTQYF
>many|TRBJ2-2|TRBV12-3/TRBV12-4|NA
TGTGCCAGTCAGGGGCCGAACACCGGGGAGCTGTTTTTT
CASQGPNTGELFF
>many|TRBJ1-5|TRBV20-1|TRBD1
TGCAGTGCTAGAGAATCCGGGACAGGGTATCATCAGCCCCAGCATTTT
CSARESGTGYHQPQHF
>few|TRBJ1-4|TRBV6-1|TRBD1
TGTGCCAGCGGGGAGGGGGCTGGAGAAAAACTGTTTTTT
CASGEGAGEKLFF
>few|TRBJ1-4|TRBV13|NA
TGTGCCAGCAGCCCAGCGAAAGGGGTGGCTGAAAAACTGTTTTTT
CASSPAKGVAEKLFF
>NA|TRBJ1-2|TRBV10-3|TRBD1
TGTGCCATCAGCGAATCGGGACAGTCTAGTGGCTACACCTTC
CAISESGQSSGYTF
>many|TRBJ2-5|TRBV6-2/TRBV6-3|TRBD2
TGTGCCAGCAGTGCACTAGCGCGCCAAGGAACCCAGTACTTC
CASSALARQGTQYF
>few|TRBJ2-5|TRBV10-3|NA
TGTGCCATCAGTGAACACACCGAAAAAGAGACCCAGTACTTC
CAISEHTEKETQYF
>NA|TRBJ2-6|TRBV13|NA
TGTGCCAGCAGCTTAGGGCGAGCGGGCCGCTCTGGGGCCAACGTCCTGACTTTC
CASSLGRAGRSGANVLTF
>many|TRBJ1-2|TRBV7-2|NA
TGTGCCAGCAGCCGACTCGCGGACTATGGCTACACCTTC
CASSRLADYGYTF
>many|TRBJ1-2|TRBV28|NA
TGTGCCAGCAGTTTTGGGCGGCCCTATGGCTACACCTTC
CASSFGRPYGYTF
>NA|TRBJ2-1|TRBV5-1|TRBD2
TGTGCCAGCAGCGCTCGACTAGCGGGAGGGGTACATGAGCAGTTCTTC
CASSARLAGGVHEQFF
>many|TRBJ1-1|TRBV30|NA
TGTGCCTGGACCAAAGGAGTAGTGAACACTGAAGCTTTCTTT
CAWTKGVVNTEAFF
>many|TRBJ2-7|TRBV30|NA
TGTGCCTGGAGTGGGTCTACCGGAAACTCCTACGAGCAGTACTTC
CAWSGSTGNSYEQYF
>many|TRBJ1-4|TRBV2|NA
TGTGCCAGCAGTCCCCCCAGGGGCGATGAAAAACTGTTTTTT
CASSPPRGDEKLFF
>many|TRBJ1-5|TRBV6-1|NA
TGTGCCACCAACGCAGGGGTAGACTCAGCCCAGCATTTT
CATNAGVDSAQHF